The source of this TCR beta chain is a study of T cell repertoires in cytomegalovirus infection. In regard to this clonotype: No antigen is known for it.

TCRdb reprocessed the reads with MiXCR, giving one entry per CDR3 protein. The sample contains about 570,000 distinct CDR3 sequences, roughly 43% of which appear only once. V was trimmed by 1 base and J by 0 bases, leaving 8 bases between them. The germline V gene encodes CDR1 MGHRA and CDR2 YSYEKL. The CDR3 has 15 amino acids. The rearrangement joins TRBV4-1 to TRBJ2-3; D gene uncertain. The clonotype originates from a human donor in good health (CMV status not recorded). Some clones in this sample may be carry-over from other donors' samples. The material was cultured PBMCs, obtained from culture after CMV antigen stimulation. The CDR3 nucleotides are TGCGCCAGCAGCCAAGTGAGGTCCAGCACAGATACGCAGTATTTT. It translates to CASSQVRSSTDTQYF.